These 6 T cell receptor beta chains were sequenced from one sample in a study of cytomegalovirus exposure and HLA in healthy donors. 60 Vbeta and 13 Jbeta primers were used in PCR. Repertoires were generated with immunoSEQ multiplex PCR, while TCRdb's copy carries only in-frame clones and drops some. The table shows some 180,000 clones, with roughly 80% occurring only once. Specimen: PBMCs. These receptors originate from a woman aged 18-35 years in good health and CMV-seronegative.

This chain links TRBV28 with TRBJ2-3, with TRBD1 matching over 8 bases. V trimming: 2 bases; J trimming: 10 bases; junction bases outside the gene matches: 5. This CDR3 is built from 13 residues. CDR1 is MDHEN, CDR2 SYDVKM, per germline. The CDR3 DNA sequence: TGTGCCAGCAGTTTAACAGGGGGAATAGCGCAGTATTTT. Amino acids: CASSLTGGIAQYF.

The rearrangement links TRBV11-2 to TRBJ2-1, with 7 positions matching TRBD1. V lost 2 bases and J lost 7; bases outside the gene matches: 8. Looked up from germline, CDR1 is SGHAT and CDR2 is FQNNGV. CDR3 length equals 15 residues. CDR3 protein: CASSLSPGQKNEQFF. CDR3 nucleotide sequence: TGTGCCAGCAGCTTATCACCGGGACAGAAGAATGAGCAGTTCTTC.

The chain uses TRBV4-1 and TRBJ1-4, with 7 bases lining up with TRBD1. Germline lookup yields CDR1 MGHRA and CDR2 YSYEKL. The J segment lost 0 bases and the V segment lost 1 base, leaving 8 bases of the junction unmatched. The CDR3 length is 18 residues. In nucleotides, the CDR3 is TGCGCCAGCAGCCAAGTCCCCCCCGGGACAGCAACTAATGAAAAACTGTTTTTT. Amino acids: CASSQVPPGTATNEKLFF.

This clone has just a few counts. V is TRBV2 and J is TRBJ2-7; D gene ambiguous. The CDR3 has 12 amino acids. The V end was cut by 4 bases, the J end by 8 bases, with 12 bases between. Germline loops: CDR1 SNHLY, CDR2 FYNNEI. This CDR3 is CASSAPGTKQYV. Here the CDR3 DNA reads TGTGCCAGCAGTGCTCCGGGTACGAAGCAGTACGTC.

The chain carries TRBV5-1 and TRBJ2-1; D ambiguous. V dropped 0 bases and J dropped 3 bases, with 7 bases sitting between them. Looked up from germline, CDR1 is SGHRS and CDR2 is YFSETQ. There are 14 residues in the CDR3. CDR3 sequence (DNA): TGCGCCAGCAGCTTGGAACAGATCTACAATGAGCAGTTCTTC. Translated, it gives CASSLEQIYNEQFF.

CDR3 nucleotide sequence: TGTGCCAGCAGCTCTTCCATAGCGGGAGGGAGCTACGAGCAGTACTTC. This codes for CASSSSIAGGSYEQYF. The chain recombines TRBV11-2 with TRBJ2-7; 11 positions match TRBD2. Unmatched junction bases numbered 8, after V lost 4 bases and J lost 3 bases. Germline values: CDR1 SGHAT, CDR2 FQNNGV. The CDR3 spans 16 residues.